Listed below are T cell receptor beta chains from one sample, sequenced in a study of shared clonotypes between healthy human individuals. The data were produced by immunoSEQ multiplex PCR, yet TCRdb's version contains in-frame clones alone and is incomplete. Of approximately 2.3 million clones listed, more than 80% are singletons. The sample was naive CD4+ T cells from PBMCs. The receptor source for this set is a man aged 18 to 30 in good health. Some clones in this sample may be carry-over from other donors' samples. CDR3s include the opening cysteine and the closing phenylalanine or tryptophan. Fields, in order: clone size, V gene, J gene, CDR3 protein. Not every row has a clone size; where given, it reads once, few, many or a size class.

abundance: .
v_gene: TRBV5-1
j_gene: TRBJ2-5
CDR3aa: CASSGSQETQYF

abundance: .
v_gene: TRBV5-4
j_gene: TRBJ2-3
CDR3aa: CASSLWQGTDTQYF

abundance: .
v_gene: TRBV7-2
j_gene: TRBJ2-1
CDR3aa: CASRHQGATILNEQFF

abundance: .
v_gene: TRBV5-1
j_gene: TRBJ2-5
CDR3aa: CASSWGATSQGETQYF

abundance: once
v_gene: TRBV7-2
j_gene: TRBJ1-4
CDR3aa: CASSRPSGWGQNEKLFF

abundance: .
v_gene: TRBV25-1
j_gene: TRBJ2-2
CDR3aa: CASSDLRTGPAGELFF

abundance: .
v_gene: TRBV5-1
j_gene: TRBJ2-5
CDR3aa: CASSLGPFSGSPGETQYF

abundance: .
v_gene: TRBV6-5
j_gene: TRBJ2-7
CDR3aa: CASRKSGSPYEQYF

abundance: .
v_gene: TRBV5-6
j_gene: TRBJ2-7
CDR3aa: CASSRSGTPPYEQYF

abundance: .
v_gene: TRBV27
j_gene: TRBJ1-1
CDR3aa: CASSLGIYRAFF

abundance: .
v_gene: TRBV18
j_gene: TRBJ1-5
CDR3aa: CASSPPGTGRNQPQHF

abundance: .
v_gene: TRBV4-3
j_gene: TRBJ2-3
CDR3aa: CASSQDLLAGGQPGADTQYF

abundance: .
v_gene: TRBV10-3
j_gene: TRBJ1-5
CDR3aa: CAISEFEDRGRDQPQHF

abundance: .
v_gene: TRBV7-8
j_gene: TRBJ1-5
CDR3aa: CASSLRTDQPQHF

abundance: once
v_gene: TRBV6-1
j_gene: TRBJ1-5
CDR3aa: CASSWDRGQPQHF

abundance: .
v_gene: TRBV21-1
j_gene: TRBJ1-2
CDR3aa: CASTLFGGNHNYGYTF

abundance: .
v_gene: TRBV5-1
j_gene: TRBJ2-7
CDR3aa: CASSPGAARYEQYF

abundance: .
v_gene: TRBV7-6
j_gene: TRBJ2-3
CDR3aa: CASSFRAGGADTQYF

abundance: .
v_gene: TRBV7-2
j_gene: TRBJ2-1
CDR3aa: CASGLSGILEQFF

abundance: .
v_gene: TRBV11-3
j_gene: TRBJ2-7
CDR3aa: CASSLRSTYEQYF

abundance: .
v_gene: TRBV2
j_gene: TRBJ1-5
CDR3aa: CASSDFLGWYDNQPQHF

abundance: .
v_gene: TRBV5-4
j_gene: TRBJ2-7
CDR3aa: CASSSKQEQVYEQYF

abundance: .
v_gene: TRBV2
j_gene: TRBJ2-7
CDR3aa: CASTGQGRSYEQYF

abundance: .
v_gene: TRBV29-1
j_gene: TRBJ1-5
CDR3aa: CSVRDSYSNQPQHF

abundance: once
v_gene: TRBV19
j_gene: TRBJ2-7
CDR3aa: CASKRSRDGAYEQYF

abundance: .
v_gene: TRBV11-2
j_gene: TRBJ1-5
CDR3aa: CASSRVNQPQHF

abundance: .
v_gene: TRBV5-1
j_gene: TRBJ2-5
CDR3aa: CASSLAGFETQYF

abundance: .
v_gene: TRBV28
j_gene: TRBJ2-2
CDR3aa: CASSRRKTGANTGELFF

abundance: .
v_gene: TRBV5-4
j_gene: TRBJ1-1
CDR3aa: CASSLGQDTEAFF

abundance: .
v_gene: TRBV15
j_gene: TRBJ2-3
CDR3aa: CATSLAGGTQYF

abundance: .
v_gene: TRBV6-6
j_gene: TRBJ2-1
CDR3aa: CASSYGPPSPHNEQFF

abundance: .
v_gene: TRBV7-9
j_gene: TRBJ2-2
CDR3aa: CASSLSSGITNTGELFF

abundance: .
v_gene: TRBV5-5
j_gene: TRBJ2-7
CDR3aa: CASSLEVGISYEQYF

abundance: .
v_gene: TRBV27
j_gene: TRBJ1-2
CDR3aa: CASSTLRTEDYYGYTF

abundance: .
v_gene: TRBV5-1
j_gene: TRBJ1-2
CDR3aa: CASSARGGEYGYTF

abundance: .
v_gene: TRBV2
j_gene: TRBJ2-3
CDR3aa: CASSGQQGAGDTQYF

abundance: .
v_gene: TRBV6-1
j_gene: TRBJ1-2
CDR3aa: CASSEFQGDYGYTF

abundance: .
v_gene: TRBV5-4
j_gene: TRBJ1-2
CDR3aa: CASSLGDSNYGYTF

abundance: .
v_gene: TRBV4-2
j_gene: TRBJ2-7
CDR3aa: CASSRPLGESHNEQYF

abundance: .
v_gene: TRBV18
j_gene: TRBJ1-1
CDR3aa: CASSPIRENTEAFF

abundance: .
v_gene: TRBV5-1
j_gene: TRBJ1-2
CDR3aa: CASSYAGQGALGYTF

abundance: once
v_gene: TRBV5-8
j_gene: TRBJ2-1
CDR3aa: CASSFSLAGDYNEQFF

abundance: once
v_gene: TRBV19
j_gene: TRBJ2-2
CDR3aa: CASSIDRGLDNTGELFF

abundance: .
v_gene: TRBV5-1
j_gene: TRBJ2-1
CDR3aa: CASSSPTSNNEQFF

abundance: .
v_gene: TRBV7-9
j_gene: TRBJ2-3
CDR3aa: CASSLGQGSDTQYF

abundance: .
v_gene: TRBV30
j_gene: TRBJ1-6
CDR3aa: CAWSSSSYNSPLHF

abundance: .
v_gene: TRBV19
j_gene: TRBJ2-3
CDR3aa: CASSTGFSTDTQYF

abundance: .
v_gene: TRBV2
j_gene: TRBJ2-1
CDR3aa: CASNYRTGANEQFF

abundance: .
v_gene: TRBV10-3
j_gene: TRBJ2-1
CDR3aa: CAISESSGRAGRSYNEQFF

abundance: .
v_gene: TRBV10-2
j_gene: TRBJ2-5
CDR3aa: CASSEPGRAETQYF

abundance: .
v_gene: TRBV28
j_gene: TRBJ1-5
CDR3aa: CASSPTGGAGYSNQPQHF

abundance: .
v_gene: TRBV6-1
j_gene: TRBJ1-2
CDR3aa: CASSEYAGGGLAPGYTF

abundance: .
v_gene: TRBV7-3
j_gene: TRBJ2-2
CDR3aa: CASSPRSAGELFF

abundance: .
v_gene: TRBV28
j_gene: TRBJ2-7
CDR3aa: CASRWDGTYEQYF

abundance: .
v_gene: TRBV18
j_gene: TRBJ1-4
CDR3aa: CASSRQVASEKLFF

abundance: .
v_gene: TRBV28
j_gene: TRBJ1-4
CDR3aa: CASSESRTGSREKLFF

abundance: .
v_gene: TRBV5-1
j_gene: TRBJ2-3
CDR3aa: CASSPGLAGRTDTQYF

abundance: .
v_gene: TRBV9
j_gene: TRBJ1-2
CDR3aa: CASRTSGTGVGYTF